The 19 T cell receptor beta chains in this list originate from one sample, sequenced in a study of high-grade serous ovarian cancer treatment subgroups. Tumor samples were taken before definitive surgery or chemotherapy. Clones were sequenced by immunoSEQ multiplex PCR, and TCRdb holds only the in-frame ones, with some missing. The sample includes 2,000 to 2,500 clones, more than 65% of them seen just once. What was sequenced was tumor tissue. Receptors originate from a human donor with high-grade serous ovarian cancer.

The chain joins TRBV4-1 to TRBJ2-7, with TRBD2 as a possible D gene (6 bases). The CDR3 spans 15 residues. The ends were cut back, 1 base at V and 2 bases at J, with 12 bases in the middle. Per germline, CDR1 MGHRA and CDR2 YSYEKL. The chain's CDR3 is CASSQVGGRAYEQYF. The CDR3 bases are TGCGCCAGCAGCCAAGTGGGGGGACGGGCCTACGAGCAGTACTTC.

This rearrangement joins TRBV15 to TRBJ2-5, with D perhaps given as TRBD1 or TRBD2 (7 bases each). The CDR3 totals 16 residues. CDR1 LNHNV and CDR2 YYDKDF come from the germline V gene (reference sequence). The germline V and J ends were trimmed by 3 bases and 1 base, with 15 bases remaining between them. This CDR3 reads CATSSPRGGSQETQYF. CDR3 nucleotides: TGTGCCACCAGCAGCCCCAGGGGGGGAAGCCAAGAGACCCAGTACTTC.

The CDR3 loop is CASSPFSTGNTEAFF. CDR3 bases: TGTGCCAGCTCACCCTTCTCTACCGGAAACACTGAAGCTTTCTTT. This chain uses TRBV18 with TRBJ1-1, with D uncertain. Trimming removed 3 bases at V and 2 bases at J, with 13 bases between. Germline V gene lookup returns CDR1 KGHSH and CDR2 LQKENI. The length of the CDR3 is 15 residues.

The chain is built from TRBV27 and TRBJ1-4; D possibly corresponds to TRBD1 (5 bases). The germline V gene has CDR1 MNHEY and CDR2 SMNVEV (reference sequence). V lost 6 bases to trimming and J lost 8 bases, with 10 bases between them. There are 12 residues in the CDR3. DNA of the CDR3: TGTGCCAGCAGGGGGCCAGAAGAAAAACTGTTTTTT. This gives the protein CASRGPEEKLFF.

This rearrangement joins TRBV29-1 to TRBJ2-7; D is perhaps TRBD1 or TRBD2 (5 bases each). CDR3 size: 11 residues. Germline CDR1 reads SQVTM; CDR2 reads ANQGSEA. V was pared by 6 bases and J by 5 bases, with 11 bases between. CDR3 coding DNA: TGCAGCGTCGGGGCCGACAACGAGCAGTACTTC. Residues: CSVGADNEQYF.

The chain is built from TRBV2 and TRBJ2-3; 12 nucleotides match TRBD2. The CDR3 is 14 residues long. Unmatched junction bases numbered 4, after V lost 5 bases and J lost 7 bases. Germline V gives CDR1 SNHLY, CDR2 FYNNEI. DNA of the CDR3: TGTGCCAGCAGTCCTAGCGGGGGGGCATATACGCAGTATTTT. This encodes CASSPSGGAYTQYF.

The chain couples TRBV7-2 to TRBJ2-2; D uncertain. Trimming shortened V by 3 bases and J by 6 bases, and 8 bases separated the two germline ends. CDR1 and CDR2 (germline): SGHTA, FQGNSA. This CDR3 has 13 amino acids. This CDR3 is CASSFPGPGELFF. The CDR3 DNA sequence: TGTGCCAGCAGCTTTCCGGGCCCCGGGGAGCTGTTTTTT.

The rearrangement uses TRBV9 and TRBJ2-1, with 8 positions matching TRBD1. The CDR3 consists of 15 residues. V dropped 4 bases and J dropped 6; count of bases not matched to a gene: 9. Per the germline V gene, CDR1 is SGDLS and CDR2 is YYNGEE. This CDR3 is CASSFSGTGLNEQFF. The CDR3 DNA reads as TGTGCCAGCAGCTTCTCCGGGACAGGCCTCAATGAGCAGTTCTTC. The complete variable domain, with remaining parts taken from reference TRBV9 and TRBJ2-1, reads DSGVTQTPKHLITATGQRVTLRCSPRSGDLSVYWYQQSLDQGLQFLIQYYNGEERAKGNILERFSAQQFPDLHSELNLSSLELGDSALYFCASSFSGTGLNEQFFGPGTRLTVL.

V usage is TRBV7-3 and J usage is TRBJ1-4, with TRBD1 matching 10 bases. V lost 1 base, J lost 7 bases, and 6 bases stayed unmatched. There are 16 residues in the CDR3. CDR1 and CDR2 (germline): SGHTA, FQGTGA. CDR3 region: CASSLNLGQGTEKLFF. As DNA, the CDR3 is TGTGCCAGCAGCTTAAACTTGGGACAGGGGACTGAAAAACTGTTTTTT.

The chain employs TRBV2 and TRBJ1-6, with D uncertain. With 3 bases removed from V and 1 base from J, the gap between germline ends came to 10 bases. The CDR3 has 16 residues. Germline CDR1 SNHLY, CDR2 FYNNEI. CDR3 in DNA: TGTGCCAGCAGTGAGAGGAAGGGTTCCTATAATTCACCCCTCCACTTT. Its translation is CASSERKGSYNSPLHF.

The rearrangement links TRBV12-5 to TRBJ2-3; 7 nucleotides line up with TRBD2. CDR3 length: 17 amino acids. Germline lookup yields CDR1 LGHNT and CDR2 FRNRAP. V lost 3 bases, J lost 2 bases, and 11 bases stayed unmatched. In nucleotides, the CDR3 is TGTGCTAGTGGTTTTGATCTAGCGGCAACCTTCACAGATACGCAGTATTTT. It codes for CASGFDLAATFTDTQYF.

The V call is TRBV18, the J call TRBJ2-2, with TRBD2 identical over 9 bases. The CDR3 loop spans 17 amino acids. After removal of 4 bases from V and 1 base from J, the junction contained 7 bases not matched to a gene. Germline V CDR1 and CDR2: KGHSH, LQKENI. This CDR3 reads CASSQRSGGLNTGELFF. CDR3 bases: TGTGCCAGCTCACAAAGAAGCGGGGGGCTGAACACCGGGGAGCTGTTTTTT.

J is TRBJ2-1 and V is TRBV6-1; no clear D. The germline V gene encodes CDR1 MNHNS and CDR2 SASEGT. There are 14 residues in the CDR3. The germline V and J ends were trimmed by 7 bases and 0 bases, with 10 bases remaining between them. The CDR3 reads CASIALSSYNEQFF. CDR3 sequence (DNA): TGTGCCAGCATCGCTCTTTCCTCCTACAATGAGCAGTTCTTC.

The CDR3 nucleotides read TGTGCCAGCAGCATGGGACAGGGGTTCTCCTACGAGCAGTACTTC. The encoded protein is CASSMGQGFSYEQYF. The rearrangement uses TRBV11-2 and TRBJ2-7, with 10 bases identical to TRBD1. Germline trimming cut 5 bases from V and 0 bases from J; bases unmatched to any gene: 4. The germline V gene has CDR1 SGHAT and CDR2 FQNNGV. CDR3 length equals 15 residues.

The chain's CDR3 is CASSLGGTGQAEAFF. The CDR3 DNA reads TGTGCCAGCAGCTTAGGGGGGACAGGTCAAGCTGAAGCTTTCTTT. This chain connects TRBV7-2 to TRBJ1-1; 8 bases fit TRBD1. The CDR3 runs 15 residues. Germline values: CDR1 SGHTA, CDR2 FQGNSA. V lost 1 base and J lost 6; bases outside the gene matches: 7.

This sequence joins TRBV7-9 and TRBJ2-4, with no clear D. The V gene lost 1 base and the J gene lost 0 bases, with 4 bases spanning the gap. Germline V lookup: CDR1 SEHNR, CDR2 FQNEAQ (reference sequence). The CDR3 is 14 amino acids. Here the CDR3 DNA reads TGTGCCAGCAGCTTAGTAGTAGCCAAAAACATTCAGTACTTC. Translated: CASSLVVAKNIQYF.

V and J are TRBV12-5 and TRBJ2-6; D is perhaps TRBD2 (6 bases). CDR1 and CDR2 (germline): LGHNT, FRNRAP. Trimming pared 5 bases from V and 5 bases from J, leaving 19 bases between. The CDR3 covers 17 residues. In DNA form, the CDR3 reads TGTGCTAGTGGTAGTGAGGGAGGACAAAGTCGGGCCAACGTCCTGACTTTC. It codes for CASGSEGGQSRANVLTF.

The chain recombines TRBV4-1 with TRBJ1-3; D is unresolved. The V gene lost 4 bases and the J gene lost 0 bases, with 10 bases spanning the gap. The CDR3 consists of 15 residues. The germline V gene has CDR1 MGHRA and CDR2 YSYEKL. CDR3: CASSRSFASGNTIYF. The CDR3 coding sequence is TGCGCCAGCAGCCGTTCCTTTGCCTCTGGAAACACCATATATTTT.

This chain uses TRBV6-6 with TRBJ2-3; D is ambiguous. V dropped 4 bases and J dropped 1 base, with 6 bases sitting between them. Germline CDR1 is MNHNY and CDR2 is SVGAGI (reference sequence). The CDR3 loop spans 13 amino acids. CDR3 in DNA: TGTGCCAGCAGTTCCCCCGGCACAGATACGCAGTATTTT. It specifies CASSSPGTDTQYF.